This T cell receptor beta chain was documented in a study of blood T cell repertoires in COVID-19. Across the study: The study drew acute and convalescent COVID-19 samples from the United States, Italy and Spain.

Enrolled through a virtual design, the participants were between roughly 18 and 90 years of age and came from 24 US areas. Researchers sorted participants into cohorts using their self-reported clinical history. The study counted Cohort 3 donors as recovered given two negative PCRs, clearance, or symptom resolution. Sequencing used immunoSEQ multiplex PCR; TCRdb keeps in-frame clones, though not all of them. The sample has about 250,000 clones, approximately 90% seen once. Trimming pared 1 base from V and 4 bases from J, leaving 14 bases between. The germline CDR1 and CDR2 sequences are SGHKS and YYEKEE (reference sequence). The CDR3 has 15 residues.

Sequencing was done on a sample of PBMCs or T cells enriched from blood (not recorded which). The chain links TRBV5-5 to TRBJ1-1, with D tentatively TRBD1 (5 bases). This sequence originates from a woman under 30 who had recovered from COVID-19. CDR3 bases: TGTGCCAGCAGCTTGCGGCAGGGCGAGGCCACTGAAGCTTTCTTT. Its translation: CASSLRQGEATEAFF.